This T cell receptor (beta chain) stems from a study of blood T cell repertoires in COVID-19. Study-level background: Researchers got acute and convalescent COVID-19 samples from the United States, Italy and Spain. The cDNA or gDNA used as material had been derived from T cells, B-cell-depleted T cells, or PBMCs.

The CDR3 is 15 residues long. From germline, CDR1 is MDHEN and CDR2 SYDVKM. Deletions cut 4 bases from V and 2 bases from J, with 15 bases between. How the authors handled the data: Amplification of reference gene primers provided the estimated nucleated cell counts. The data were produced by immunoSEQ multiplex PCR, yet TCRdb's version contains in-frame clones alone and is incomplete. V, J and clone size are those of that table, while D and trimming were read from the DNA. The top ten clones hold 15% to 20% of a sample with roughly 180,000 clones, roughly 84% of them seen once. Cohort 3 donors counted as recovered after two negative PCRs, clearance, or resolved symptoms.

The sequencing input was PBMCs or T cells enriched from blood (not recorded which). V gene TRBV28 combines with J gene TRBJ2-7; perhaps TRBD1 as D (5 bases). This TCR was recovered from a man between 60 and 75 years old who had recovered from COVID-19. The CDR3, as DNA: TGTGCCAGCAGTTCCCGACAGAAACTACCCTACGAGCAGTACTTC. Its protein product is CASSSRQKLPYEQYF.